This T cell receptor (beta chain) was sequenced for a study of T cell responses to AZD1222 COVID-19 vaccine. Libraries were prepared by immunoSEQ multiplex PCR; TCRdb keeps only in-frame clonotypes and omits some of them. The sample holds tens of thousands of clones, roughly 90% seen once. The study pooled second doses at about 4 or about 12 weeks. The V end lost 5 bases, the J end lost 2 bases, and 13 bases lay between the germline ends. Germline V gene lookup returns CDR1 SGHTA and CDR2 FQGNSA. CDR3 length: 14 residues. As to this clone: Its target is not known.

Study-level points and caveats: Most donors were white British, females outnumbered males, and clonal diversity was possibly underestimated.

The sequencing here drew on peripheral blood, taken 28 days after the second AZD1222 dose. The chain is built from TRBV7-2 and TRBJ2-7, with D maybe TRBD2 (6 bases). This clonotype originated in an adult who received the AZD1222 COVID-19 vaccine. The CDR3 DNA is TGTGCCAGCAGCGGACGGGACTCCCCCTACGAGCAGTACTTC. Protein: CASSGRDSPYEQYF.